These T cell receptor beta chains were read from a single sample in a study of CD8 T cells in ankylosing spondylitis. TCRdb recomputed calls from the 5' RACE reads with MiXCR, one row per CDR3 protein. The repertoire holds about 250,000 distinct CDR3 sequences, roughly a tenth seen once, with around 2.6% in the top ten. Sequenced input: blood, either unsorted or a sorted T cell fraction (not recorded which). The receptors come from a male donor with ankylosing spondylitis or in good health (not recorded which). Each CDR3 is given with its conserved first and last residue. D genes are given only for firm matches. Some rows have no size entry. The others give once, few or many, or a class for an expanded clone.

clone size: many
J gene: TRBJ1-5
CDR3 length: 13
D gene: -
V gene: TRBV2
CDR3 DNA: TGTGCCAGCAGTGATTGGAAGCATCAGCCCCAGCATTTT
CDR3 protein: CASSDWKHQPQHF

clone size: -
J gene: TRBJ2-2
CDR3 length: 14
D gene: -
V gene: TRBV7-6
CDR3 DNA: TGTGCCAGCAGCGCTCCAGGGGTGCGAGGGGAGCTGTTTTTT
CDR3 protein: CASSAPGVRGELFF

clone size: many
J gene: TRBJ2-2
CDR3 length: 15
D gene: -
V gene: TRBV20-1
CDR3 DNA: TGCAGTGCTAGTAAGGGGACTGGGCTTACCGGGGAGCTGTTTTTT
CDR3 protein: CSASKGTGLTGELFF

clone size: -
J gene: TRBJ1-2
CDR3 length: 13
D gene: -
V gene: TRBV7-1
CDR3 DNA: TGTGCCAGCAGCTCCGGCAACCTGGAGGGCTACACCTTC
CDR3 protein: CASSSGNLEGYTF

clone size: few
J gene: TRBJ2-1
CDR3 length: 16
D gene: -
V gene: TRBV6-1
CDR3 DNA: TGTGCCAGCAGTGAAGCAGGACCGACGGGGGACAATGAGCAGTTCTTC
CDR3 protein: CASSEAGPTGDNEQFF

clone size: many
J gene: TRBJ1-2
CDR3 length: 12
D gene: -
V gene: TRBV5-1
CDR3 DNA: TGCGCCAGCAGCCCCTTTGGGGAAGGCTACACCTTC
CDR3 protein: CASSPFGEGYTF

clone size: many
J gene: TRBJ1-4
CDR3 length: 16
D gene: -
V gene: TRBV20-1
CDR3 DNA: TGCAGTGCTAGAGACGGGGGGCGACAGCTTAATGAAAAACTGTTTTTT
CDR3 protein: CSARDGGRQLNEKLFF

clone size: few
J gene: TRBJ2-4
CDR3 length: 17
D gene: -
V gene: TRBV7-9
CDR3 DNA: TGTGCCAGCAGCTTAACCGAGTCCAACTTAGCCAAAAACATTCAGTACTTC
CDR3 protein: CASSLTESNLAKNIQYF

clone size: many
J gene: TRBJ2-3
CDR3 length: 15
D gene: TRBD2
V gene: TRBV11-2
CDR3 DNA: TGTGCCAGCAGCTCCCTAGCGGGAGGGCGGGATACGCAGTATTTT
CDR3 protein: CASSSLAGGRDTQYF

clone size: -
J gene: TRBJ1-2
CDR3 length: 14
D gene: TRBD1
V gene: TRBV5-1
CDR3 DNA: TGCGCCAGCAGCCAACTCGGGACAGGGGATGGCTACACCTTC
CDR3 protein: CASSQLGTGDGYTF

clone size: -
J gene: TRBJ1-5
CDR3 length: 19
D gene: -
V gene: TRBV28
CDR3 DNA: TGTGCCAGCAGTCAGAGGGGGGCTTGGGTTTCCCGTAGCAATCAGCCCCAGCATTTT
CDR3 protein: CASSQRGAWVSRSNQPQHF

clone size: -
J gene: TRBJ2-1
CDR3 length: 20
D gene: TRBD1
V gene: TRBV6-2/TRBV6-3
CDR3 DNA: TGTGCCAGCAGTTACTCGATCCGGGACAGGGGGGAATCCCCCTACAATGAGCAGTTCTTC
CDR3 protein: CASSYSIRDRGESPYNEQFF

clone size: many
J gene: TRBJ1-5
CDR3 length: 15
D gene: TRBD1
V gene: TRBV5-1
CDR3 DNA: TGCGCCAGCAGCTTAAGGACAGGGGTGGGTCAGCCCCAGCATTTT
CDR3 protein: CASSLRTGVGQPQHF

clone size: many
J gene: TRBJ2-7
CDR3 length: 16
D gene: TRBD1
V gene: TRBV10-3
CDR3 DNA: TGTGCCATCAGTGAGTCGAGGTTCGGGACAGGGGATAAGCAGTACTTC
CDR3 protein: CAISESRFGTGDKQYF

clone size: many
J gene: TRBJ2-5
CDR3 length: 12
D gene: -
V gene: TRBV12-3/TRBV12-4
CDR3 DNA: TGTGCCAGCAGTTTTTCGGGTAGAACCCAGTACTTC
CDR3 protein: CASSFSGRTQYF

clone size: many
J gene: TRBJ1-2
CDR3 length: 15
D gene: -
V gene: TRBV7-2
CDR3 DNA: TGTGCCAGCAGCTTGGGGGAAGGAGGGACCTATGGCTACACCTTC
CDR3 protein: CASSLGEGGTYGYTF

clone size: few
J gene: TRBJ1-5
CDR3 length: 15
D gene: -
V gene: TRBV4-2
CDR3 DNA: TGTGCCAGCAGCCAATTCCTAGAGGAAAATCAGCCCCAGCATTTT
CDR3 protein: CASSQFLEENQPQHF

clone size: many
J gene: TRBJ1-5
CDR3 length: 13
D gene: -
V gene: TRBV7-2
CDR3 DNA: TGTGCCAGCAGCGCATGGAGCAATCAGCCCCAGCATTTT
CDR3 protein: CASSAWSNQPQHF

clone size: many
J gene: TRBJ2-5
CDR3 length: 16
D gene: TRBD2
V gene: TRBV5-1
CDR3 DNA: TGCGCCAGCAGCCCGGGACTAGCGGGGACGTCCGGGGCCCAGTACTTC
CDR3 protein: CASSPGLAGTSGAQYF

clone size: many
J gene: TRBJ1-1
CDR3 length: 14
D gene: -
V gene: TRBV29-1
CDR3 DNA: TGCAGCGTTTGCCTGGGGGTGATGAACACTGAAGCTTTCTTT
CDR3 protein: CSVCLGVMNTEAFF

clone size: many
J gene: TRBJ1-6
CDR3 length: 13
D gene: -
V gene: TRBV10-3
CDR3 DNA: TGTGCCATCTCCGGGACCATTACTTCACCCCTCCACTTT
CDR3 protein: CAISGTITSPLHF

clone size: many
J gene: TRBJ2-1
CDR3 length: 17
D gene: TRBD2
V gene: TRBV20-1
CDR3 DNA: TGCAGTGCTAGGATGACTAGCGGGGCGATCTTTTACAATGAGCAGTTCTTC
CDR3 protein: CSARMTSGAIFYNEQFF

clone size: few
J gene: TRBJ2-3
CDR3 length: 12
D gene: -
V gene: TRBV5-1
CDR3 DNA: TGCGCCAGCAGCCCCCCCCCAGGGACGCAGTATTTT
CDR3 protein: CASSPPPGTQYF

clone size: many
J gene: TRBJ2-1
CDR3 length: 16
D gene: TRBD2
V gene: TRBV2
CDR3 DNA: TGTGCCAGCAGTGGCTCCGGGACTAGCTGGAACAATGAGCAGTTCTTC
CDR3 protein: CASSGSGTSWNNEQFF

clone size: -
J gene: TRBJ1-2
CDR3 length: 11
D gene: -
V gene: TRBV10-3
CDR3 DNA: TGTGCCATCAAAACAGGGCTAGGCTACACCTTC
CDR3 protein: CAIKTGLGYTF

clone size: many
J gene: TRBJ2-1
CDR3 length: 18
D gene: -
V gene: TRBV21-1
CDR3 DNA: TGTGCCAGTGTCCCCACATTCCTAGACAGGGGGGCCTACAATGAGCAGTTCTTC
CDR3 protein: CASVPTFLDRGAYNEQFF

clone size: many
J gene: TRBJ2-7
CDR3 length: 15
D gene: -
V gene: TRBV7-2
CDR3 DNA: TGTGCCAGCAGCCCAAGGAGCGCCTTGGGATACGAGCAGTACTTC
CDR3 protein: CASSPRSALGYEQYF

clone size: many
J gene: TRBJ2-2
CDR3 length: 13
D gene: -
V gene: TRBV10-3
CDR3 DNA: TGTGCCATCAGCGCTAAGGCGGCCGGGGAGCTGTTTTTT
CDR3 protein: CAISAKAAGELFF

clone size: many
J gene: TRBJ2-7
CDR3 length: 16
D gene: TRBD1
V gene: TRBV12-3/TRBV12-4
CDR3 DNA: TGTGCCAGCAGTTTGGTTCTGAGGGACAGCTCCTACGAGCAGTACTTC
CDR3 protein: CASSLVLRDSSYEQYF

clone size: many
J gene: TRBJ1-1
CDR3 length: 13
D gene: -
V gene: TRBV6-1
CDR3 DNA: TGTGCCAACAGACAGCTCTTGGACACTGAAGCTTTCTTT
CDR3 protein: CANRQLLDTEAFF

clone size: -
J gene: TRBJ2-1
CDR3 length: 16
D gene: -
V gene: TRBV27
CDR3 DNA: TGTGCCAGCAGCCAAATACCGGACTATTTAGTCGGTGAGCAGTTCTTC
CDR3 protein: CASSQIPDYLVGEQFF

clone size: many
J gene: TRBJ2-1
CDR3 length: 15
D gene: -
V gene: TRBV7-2
CDR3 DNA: TGTGCCAGCAGCTTCGAGGGAAGCTCCTACAATGAGCAGTTCTTC
CDR3 protein: CASSFEGSSYNEQFF

clone size: many
J gene: TRBJ1-5
CDR3 length: 17
D gene: TRBD1
V gene: TRBV7-2
CDR3 DNA: TGTGCCAGCAGCCCAACAGGGGGGAGAGGCGGCAATCAGCCCCAGCATTTT
CDR3 protein: CASSPTGGRGGNQPQHF

clone size: many
J gene: TRBJ2-3
CDR3 length: 13
D gene: -
V gene: TRBV5-1
CDR3 DNA: TGCGCCAGCAGCGACAGACTCACAGATACGCAGTATTTT
CDR3 protein: CASSDRLTDTQYF

clone size: many
J gene: TRBJ2-1
CDR3 length: 14
D gene: -
V gene: TRBV7-2
CDR3 DNA: TGTGCCAGTACGGGGACGAGCTCCTACAATGAGCAGTTCTTC
CDR3 protein: CASTGTSSYNEQFF

clone size: many
J gene: TRBJ1-1
CDR3 length: 15
D gene: -
V gene: TRBV3-1
CDR3 DNA: TGTGCCAGCAGCCAAGTGTGGGCTCAGGACACTGAAGCTTTCTTT
CDR3 protein: CASSQVWAQDTEAFF

clone size: many
J gene: TRBJ1-4
CDR3 length: 18
D gene: -
V gene: TRBV10-3
CDR3 DNA: TGTGCCATCAGTGAGTCGCCCAGGGGAGGCGGAACTAATGAAAAACTGTTTTTT
CDR3 protein: CAISESPRGGGTNEKLFF

clone size: -
J gene: TRBJ2-7
CDR3 length: 15
D gene: -
V gene: TRBV7-8
CDR3 DNA: TGTGCCAGCAGCTTAGACGAGACAGTGACCTACGAGCAGTACTTC
CDR3 protein: CASSLDETVTYEQYF

clone size: many
J gene: TRBJ1-3
CDR3 length: 14
D gene: TRBD1
V gene: TRBV20-1
CDR3 DNA: TGCAGTGTTGGGGGACAGACCTCTGGAAACACCATATATTTT
CDR3 protein: CSVGGQTSGNTIYF

clone size: few
J gene: TRBJ1-1
CDR3 length: 15
D gene: TRBD1
V gene: TRBV19
CDR3 DNA: TGTGCCAGTAGGACGACAGGGGTGATTTTCTCTGAAGCTTTCTTT
CDR3 protein: CASRTTGVIFSEAFF

clone size: many
J gene: TRBJ2-1
CDR3 length: 11
D gene: -
V gene: TRBV6-5
CDR3 DNA: TGTGCCAGCAGTTCGAACAATGAGCAGTTCTTC
CDR3 protein: CASSSNNEQFF

clone size: -
J gene: TRBJ2-1
CDR3 length: 17
D gene: TRBD2
V gene: TRBV7-9
CDR3 DNA: TGTGCCAGCACCGCAAGCGGGGCTCGGCCCTCCTACAATGAGCAGTTCTTC
CDR3 protein: CASTASGARPSYNEQFF

clone size: few
J gene: TRBJ1-2
CDR3 length: 14
D gene: -
V gene: TRBV7-9
CDR3 DNA: TGTGCCAGCAGCTCCTCGGCGGGAGACTATGGCTACACCTTC
CDR3 protein: CASSSSAGDYGYTF

clone size: many
J gene: TRBJ2-7
CDR3 length: 15
D gene: -
V gene: TRBV5-1
CDR3 DNA: TGCGCCAGCAGCTCCGATTCGTCAAGCTCCTACGAGCAGTACTTC
CDR3 protein: CASSSDSSSSYEQYF

clone size: few
J gene: TRBJ1-4
CDR3 length: 13
D gene: -
V gene: TRBV25-1
CDR3 DNA: TGTGCCAGCTATAACAGGGCCCGTGAAAAACTGTTTTTT
CDR3 protein: CASYNRAREKLFF

clone size: -
J gene: TRBJ1-4
CDR3 length: 12
D gene: -
V gene: TRBV10-2
CDR3 DNA: TGCGCCAGCAGAAGGACAGATGAAAAACTGTTTTTT
CDR3 protein: CASRRTDEKLFF

clone size: many
J gene: TRBJ1-5
CDR3 length: 13
D gene: -
V gene: TRBV15
CDR3 DNA: TGTGCCACCAGCAGAAGCCGGAATCAGCCCCAGCATTTT
CDR3 protein: CATSRSRNQPQHF

clone size: many
J gene: TRBJ2-1
CDR3 length: 19
D gene: -
V gene: TRBV21-1
CDR3 DNA: TGTGCCAGCAGCAAACGGGACAGCAATCTTCCAGGGTCCTACAATGAGCAGTTCTTC
CDR3 protein: CASSKRDSNLPGSYNEQFF

clone size: many
J gene: TRBJ2-1
CDR3 length: 15
D gene: -
V gene: TRBV25-1
CDR3 DNA: TGTGCCAGCAGTGAATCAGGGCGGGCATACAATGAGCAGTTCTTC
CDR3 protein: CASSESGRAYNEQFF

clone size: many
J gene: TRBJ2-1
CDR3 length: 15
D gene: TRBD2
V gene: TRBV6-1
CDR3 DNA: TGTGCCAGCAGCCTAGCGGGAGGCGGGAACAATGAGCAGTTCTTC
CDR3 protein: CASSLAGGGNNEQFF

clone size: -
J gene: TRBJ2-1
CDR3 length: 16
D gene: TRBD2
V gene: TRBV20-1
CDR3 DNA: TGCAGTGCTAGAGAGAGCGGGGGGGCCAGGAACAATGAGCAGTTCTTC
CDR3 protein: CSARESGGARNNEQFF

clone size: many
J gene: TRBJ1-4
CDR3 length: 14
D gene: -
V gene: TRBV20-1
CDR3 DNA: TGCAGTGCTAGAGATGGGGCCAGGGACGAAAAACTGTTTTTT
CDR3 protein: CSARDGARDEKLFF

clone size: many
J gene: TRBJ1-5
CDR3 length: 13
D gene: -
V gene: TRBV7-2
CDR3 DNA: TGTGCCAGCAGTCGCACTCCTTCCCTGCCCCAGCATTTT
CDR3 protein: CASSRTPSLPQHF

clone size: many
J gene: TRBJ1-3
CDR3 length: 16
D gene: TRBD1
V gene: TRBV5-1
CDR3 DNA: TGCGCCAGCAGCTTGGCCTGGGACAGCTCTGGAAACACCATATATTTT
CDR3 protein: CASSLAWDSSGNTIYF

clone size: many
J gene: TRBJ1-1
CDR3 length: 14
D gene: -
V gene: TRBV28
CDR3 DNA: TGTGCCAGCACCCTCAACTCTGGGTACACTGAAGCTTTCTTT
CDR3 protein: CASTLNSGYTEAFF